Given below is one TCR beta chain in context. Generated by immunoSEQ multiplex PCR, the TCRdb table keeps only in-frame clones and is missing some. The data contain 150,000 to 200,000 clones, 70% to 85% of them singletons. The CDR3 is 14 amino acids. Germline lookup yields CDR1 SGHTA and CDR2 FQGNSA. The V end lost 8 bases, the J end lost 0 bases, and 13 bases lay between the germline ends. These data belong to a study of blood T cell repertoires in COVID-19. Looking at the study overall: Acute and convalescent COVID-19 specimens originated in the United States, Italy and Spain. T cells, B-cell-depleted T cells, or PBMCs provided the cDNA or gDNA that served as material.

The chain recombines TRBV7-2 with TRBJ1-2, with unresolved D. Input material: peripheral blood. The sequence came from a woman aged 40 to 49 with COVID-19, enrolled during active disease. CDR3 DNA: TGTGCCAGCCACCCCCCCGGGGCTAACTATGGCTACACCTTC. It specifies CASHPPGANYGYTF. Complete variable domain (other parts from reference TRBV7-2 and TRBJ1-2): GAGVSQSPSNKVTEKGKDVELRCDPISGHTALYWYRQSLGQGLEFLIYFQGNSAPDKSGLPSDRFSAERTGGSVSTLTIQRTQQEDSAVYLCASHPPGANYGYTFGSGTRLTVV.